The clone carrying this T cell receptor (beta chain) was seen a few times. A second PCR of about 7 to 11 cycles used a sample-barcoded 5' primer and a J-beta primer mix. Through a template-switch adaptor with 12 random nucleotides, each cDNA molecule received a tag. TCRdb passed the 5' RACE reads through MiXCR, listing each CDR3 protein once. This table holds approximately 1.5 million distinct CDR3 sequences, less than 45% found once. This sample is part of a study of blood T cells in healthy people across ages. Study at large: About one barcoded beta molecule per two T cells was the capture yield of template switching.

Sequences were obtained from blood. This TCR came from a woman between 18 and 30 years old in good health.

CDR3 bases: TGTGCCAGCAGCGTGGGGCGGGCAAGTGAAGAGACCCAGTACTTC. Protein sequence: CASSVGRASEETQYF. This rearrangement joins TRBV9 to TRBJ2-5; tentatively, D is TRBD1 or TRBD2 (5 bases each). The CDR3 totals 15 residues. Trimming cost V 2 bases and J 3 bases, with 14 bases left between them. Germline lookup yields CDR1 SGDLS and CDR2 YYNGEE.